These T cell receptor beta chains were read from a single sample in a study of blood T cell repertoires in COVID-19. Here immunoSEQ multiplex PCR was the method, and the copy in TCRdb shows in-frame clones only, minus some. The repertoire holds roughly 260,000 clones, with about 85% as singletons. Input material: peripheral blood. Receptors originate from a woman aged 45-65 years who had recovered from COVID-19. The CDR3 runs from the conserved cysteine through the conserved F or W. The order of the fields is clone size, J gene, D gene, V gene, CDR3 DNA, CDR3 protein. A D gene is named only where the DNA matches it firmly. Some rows have no size entry. The others give once, few or many, or a class for an expanded clone.

- | TRBJ2-2 | TRBD2 | TRBV7-2 | TGTGCCAGCAGCTGGGGACTAGCGGGGGGGGAGGAGCTGTTTTTT | CASSWGLAGGEELFF
- | TRBJ2-3 | TRBD2 | TRBV10-3 | TGTGCCATCAGTCGGACTAGCGGGGGGGCCACAGATACGCAGTATTTT | CAISRTSGGATDTQYF
- | TRBJ2-7 | - | TRBV6-5 | TGTGCCAGCAGTCCTATCAGTCAGGGCAATCTCGAGCAGTACTTC | CASSPISQGNLEQYF
- | TRBJ2-3 | TRBD2 | TRBV27 | TGTGCCAGCAGTTTATCGAGTAGGGGGGGGACTAGCGGGATCGATACGCAGTATTTT | CASSLSSRGGTSGIDTQYF
- | TRBJ2-7 | - | TRBV7-8 | TGTGCCAGCAGCCCTCCGTCGACAGCTGCCTACGAGCAGTACTTC | CASSPPSTAAYEQYF
- | TRBJ1-2 | - | TRBV25-1 | TGTGCCAGCAGACAAGTAGGGGGTTTTGGCTACACCTTC | CASRQVGGFGYTF
once | TRBJ2-5 | TRBD1 | TRBV9 | TGTGCCAGCAGCTCGCGGACAGGGGCGATCCAAGAGACCCAGTACTTC | CASSSRTGAIQETQYF
once | TRBJ1-2 | - | TRBV5-1 | TGCGCCAGCAGCCCGCAGGGTTTAGACTATGGCTACACCTTC | CASSPQGLDYGYTF
- | TRBJ1-6 | TRBD1 | TRBV27 | TGTGCCAGCAGTTTTCAAACAGGGGGAAATTCACCCCTCCACTTT | CASSFQTGGNSPLHF
- | TRBJ1-1 | TRBD1 | TRBV9 | TGTGCCAGCAGCAGGACAGGGGGGAACACTGAAGCTTTCTTT | CASSRTGGNTEAFF
- | TRBJ2-5 | TRBD2 | TRBV4-1 | TGCGCCAGCAGCCAAGTTTTTAGTACTAGCGGGGGGGATCCGCAAGAGACCCAGTACTTC | CASSQVFSTSGGDPQETQYF
once | TRBJ1-1 | - | TRBV4-3 | TGCGCCAGCAGCCAAGATCACAGAGTATTTGAAGCTTTCTTT | CASSQDHRVFEAFF
once | TRBJ1-4 | - | TRBV30 | TGTGCCTGGGATAACACAGGGACCACGAATGAAAAACTGTTTTTT | CAWDNTGTTNEKLFF
once | TRBJ2-2 | TRBD1 | TRBV18 | TGTGCCAGCTCACCGCTAAAACAGGGGCTCACCGGGGAGCTGTTTTTT | CASSPLKQGLTGELFF
few | TRBJ1-4 | TRBD1 | TRBV13 | TGTGCCAGCAGCCCTCGAGGGGGACAGAATGAAAAACTGTTTTTT | CASSPRGGQNEKLFF
- | TRBJ2-1 | TRBD2 | TRBV30 | TGTGCCTGGAGCGGGACCGCCGGGGGGTACAATGAGCAGTTCTTC | CAWSGTAGGYNEQFF
- | TRBJ2-7 | TRBD2 | TRBV4-1 | TGCGCCAGCAGCCAAGGTCGGGCGGGGGGGCCTCTCGGCGAGCAGTACTTC | CASSQGRAGGPLGEQYF
- | TRBJ2-1 | - | TRBV5-1 | TGCGCCAGCAGCTCGCGCGGGAAGCTCGATGAGCAGTTCTTC | CASSSRGKLDEQFF
- | TRBJ2-7 | TRBD1 | TRBV29-1 | TGCAGCGTGGTGGGTGGGACAGGTTCCTACGAGCAGTACTTC | CSVVGGTGSYEQYF
many | TRBJ1-1 | TRBD1 | TRBV6-5 | TGTGCCAGCAGGGGGACAGGGATGGTGAACACTGAAGCTTTCTTT | CASRGTGMVNTEAFF
- | TRBJ1-6 | - | TRBV12-3/TRBV12-4 | TGTGCCAGCAGTTTGCAGGGAACTTCACCCCTCCACTTT | CASSLQGTSPLHF
once | TRBJ1-5 | TRBD1 | TRBV28 | TGTGCCAGCAGTTTAATCAGGGGGACAGGGGACCATAGCAATCAGCCCCAGCATTTT | CASSLIRGTGDHSNQPQHF
- | TRBJ1-4 | - | TRBV6-5 | TGTGCCAGCAGTTCGACGACAGGAAATGAAAAACTGTTTTTT | CASSSTTGNEKLFF
- | TRBJ2-5 | TRBD2 | TRBV29-1 | TGCAGCGGGACCTTAGCGGGGGAAGAGACCCAGTACTTC | CSGTLAGEETQYF
- | TRBJ2-1 | - | TRBV7-9 | TGTGCCAGCAGCTTAAATATGTGGGGCACCTACAATGAGCAGTTCTTC | CASSLNMWGTYNEQFF
- | TRBJ2-3 | - | TRBV19 | TGTGCCAGTAGTATGAAACAGAGCACAGATACGCAGTATTTT | CASSMKQSTDTQYF
- | TRBJ1-6 | TRBD1 | TRBV30 | TGTGCCTGGATGGGGACAGAATTTAGCTCCTATAATTCACCCCTCCACTTT | CAWMGTEFSSYNSPLHF
- | TRBJ2-5 | TRBD2 | TRBV5-1 | TGCGCCAGCAGCCCACCCTTAGCGGGAGAGGAGACCCAGTACTTC | CASSPPLAGEETQYF
- | TRBJ1-6 | - | TRBV19 | TGTGCCAGTAGTATGGGAAGAAGGGGGAATTCACCCCTCCACTTT | CASSMGRRGNSPLHF
- | TRBJ1-2 | TRBD1 | TRBV11-2 | TGTGCCAGCAGCTCGAACAGGGGCGGCTACACCTTC | CASSSNRGGYTF
- | TRBJ2-1 | TRBD2 | TRBV9 | TGTGCCAGCAGCCGAACAACCGCGGGACTAGGTCACAATGAGCAGTTCTTC | CASSRTTAGLGHNEQFF
- | TRBJ2-7 | TRBD1 | TRBV30 | TGTGCCTGGAGTGTACGGGACAGCCCTCCGAGTGAGCAGTACTTC | CAWSVRDSPPSEQYF
- | TRBJ1-3 | - | TRBV5-4 | TGTGCCAGCAGCCCAGGTTCGACGTTCGGAAACACCATATATTTT | CASSPGSTFGNTIYF
- | TRBJ1-5 | - | TRBV7-3 | TGTGCCAGCAGCTTAAATCGGGGGCAGCCCCAGCATTTT | CASSLNRGQPQHF
- | TRBJ2-7 | - | TRBV7-9 | TGTGCCAGCAGCTCACGTCGGACGGGGACCTACGAGCAGTACTTC | CASSSRRTGTYEQYF
- | TRBJ1-4 | - | TRBV11-2 | TGTGCCAGCAGCTTGGAGAGGGGGAATAATGAAAAACTGTTTTTT | CASSLERGNNEKLFF
- | TRBJ2-1 | TRBD1 | TRBV20-1 | TGCAGTGCTAGTTCGGTAGGGGGCAAGGGCTACAATGAGCAGTTCTTC | CSASSVGGKGYNEQFF
- | TRBJ2-7 | TRBD1 | TRBV15 | TGTGCCACCAGCACCACAGGGGCTCCGAGCTCCTACGAGCAGTACTTC | CATSTTGAPSSYEQYF
- | TRBJ2-6 | - | TRBV19 | TGTGCCAGTAGTATGTTAGGAGCCTCACTAACTATCTCTGGGGCCAACGTCCTGACTTTC | CASSMLGASLTISGANVLTF
- | TRBJ1-1 | - | TRBV29-1 | TGCAGCGCGGTGCAGGGAGGGATCTCTGAAGCTTTCTTT | CSAVQGGISEAFF
- | TRBJ1-3 | TRBD1 | TRBV5-1 | TGCGCCAGCAGCTTAGGACAGGGATGGCCCAGCACCATATATTTT | CASSLGQGWPSTIYF
many | TRBJ2-5 | TRBD2 | TRBV6-1 | TGTGCCAGCAGTGAACTAGCGGGGGGGCAAGAGACCCAGTACTTC | CASSELAGGQETQYF
once | TRBJ2-3 | TRBD1 | TRBV9 | TGTGCCAGCAGCGACCCCCGGGACAGGGAGCCAGATACGCAGTATTTT | CASSDPRDREPDTQYF
- | TRBJ2-3 | - | TRBV6-2/TRBV6-3 | TGTGCCAGCAGTTACTCGGTAGGGGATCTAGATACGCAGTATTTT | CASSYSVGDLDTQYF
- | TRBJ1-4 | - | TRBV7-8 | TGTGCCAGCAGCTCAGAGGACAGAAAAAAACTGTTTTTT | CASSSEDRKKLFF
- | TRBJ2-7 | - | TRBV9 | TGTGCCAGCAGCGTAGCGGGAGATCCCTACGAGCAGTACTTC | CASSVAGDPYEQYF
- | TRBJ1-1 | TRBD1 | TRBV2 | TGTGCCAGCAGTTTACAGGGGGGGGTCACTGAAGCTTTCTTT | CASSLQGGVTEAFF
- | TRBJ2-1 | - | TRBV9 | TGTGCCAGCAGCGTAGGGGAGCGGATGGGGAATGAGCAGTTCTTC | CASSVGERMGNEQFF
- | TRBJ2-7 | TRBD2 | TRBV4-3 | TGCGCCAGCAGCCAAGCGGGACCGGGACTAGCGGGAGGTAGCAACGAGCAGTACTTC | CASSQAGPGLAGGSNEQYF
few | TRBJ1-1 | - | TRBV7-2 | TGTGCCAGCAGCTTAGCGCTGAGGAACACTGAAGCTTTCTTT | CASSLALRNTEAFF
- | TRBJ1-3 | - | TRBV14 | TGTGCCAGCAGCGAGCAGGGCTCTGGAAACACCATATATTTT | CASSEQGSGNTIYF
- | TRBJ1-1 | - | TRBV19 | TGTGCCAGTAGTATTGGGGCGAACACTGAAGCTTTCTTT | CASSIGANTEAFF
- | TRBJ2-3 | - | TRBV6-1 | TGTGCCAGCAGTGAAAGACTAGTATTAGATACGCAGTATTTT | CASSERLVLDTQYF